This T cell receptor (beta chain) was identified during a study of control samples from healthy donors and cancer patients. The CDR3 is made up of 14 amino acids. Germline V lookup: CDR1 SGHNT, CDR2 YYREEE (reference sequence). The trim removed 4 bases at V and 8 bases at J, leaving 4 bases unmatched. This table comes from immunoSEQ multiplex PCR, and its TCRdb copy is limited to in-frame clones, with some not included. The sample lists over 100,000 clones; around nine tenths were seen once. Sequencing input: blood. The gene calls are TRBV5-4 and TRBJ2-3, with 13 bases that match TRBD2. This TCR was recovered from a man in his late teens or twenties in good health. CDR3: CASSPWTSGGTQYF. CDR3 nucleotides: TGTGCCAGCAGCCCCTGGACTAGCGGGGGTACGCAGTATTTT.